These 14 T cell receptor beta chains share one sample of origin, sequenced in a study of shared clonotypes between healthy human individuals. TCRdb keeps only in-frame clones here, not all; method: immunoSEQ multiplex PCR. The sample contains around 500,000 clones, 79% of which appear only once. The source material was PBMCs. Receptors originate from a woman in her 40s in good health. Some clones in this sample may be carry-over from other donors' samples.

The rearrangement joins TRBV11-2 to TRBJ1-1; a possible D gene is TRBD1 (6 bases). This CDR3 comprises 13 residues. Germline assignment: CDR1 SGHAT and CDR2 FQNNGV. Trimming removed 1 base at V and 7 bases at J, with 10 bases between. The CDR3: CASSLVLQGEAFF. CDR3 coding DNA: TGTGCCAGCAGCTTAGTTTTACAGGGTGAAGCTTTCTTT.

The chain has TRBV10-3 and TRBJ2-3; D is undetermined. The V gene's germline CDR1 is ENHRY and CDR2 SYGVKD. Trimming stripped 5 bases from V and 4 bases from J, with 13 bases between. The CDR3 loop spans 14 amino acids. The CDR3 loop is CAISSPAVADTQYF. Here the CDR3 DNA reads TGTGCCATCAGTAGCCCAGCCGTCGCAGATACGCAGTATTTT.

This clone occurred a few times. V is TRBV14 and J is TRBJ1-1; no firm D call. Between the trimmed V and J ends, which lost 2 bases and 4 bases, there was a span of 14 bases. Per the germline V gene, CDR1 is SGHDN and CDR2 is FVKESK. This CDR3 contains 15 residues. The CDR3 nucleotides read TGTGCCAGCAGCCAATGGCCCTTCTTAGTCACTGAAGCTTTCTTT. Residues: CASSQWPFLVTEAFF. Filled out from reference TRBV14 and TRBJ1-1, the complete variable domain reads EAGVTQFPSHSVIEKGQTVTLRCDPISGHDNLYWYRRVMGKEIKFLLHFVKESKQDESGMPNNRFLAERTGGTYSTLKVQPAELEDSGVYFCASSQWPFLVTEAFFGQGTRLTVV.

V is TRBV5-6 and J is TRBJ1-2, with D tentatively TRBD1 (5 bases). The CDR3 has 14 amino acids. V dropped 6 bases and J dropped 3 bases, with 15 bases sitting between them. Germline-derived CDR1 and CDR2 are SGHDT and YYEEEE. DNA of the CDR3: TGTGCCAGCAAGGGGCAGGGTTGGGACTATGGCTACACCTTC. This sequence encodes CASKGQGWDYGYTF.

V usage is TRBV6-5 and J usage is TRBJ2-7; D is uncertain. The V end was cut by 1 base, the J end by 6 bases, with 13 bases between. The CDR3 extends over 14 amino acids. Germline loops: CDR1 MNHEY, CDR2 SVGAGI. The DNA of the CDR3 is TGTGCCAGCAGTTACTTATCCAGCCCGGGCGAGCAGTACTTC. Translated, it gives CASSYLSSPGEQYF.

The chain carries TRBV7-3 and TRBJ2-3, with unresolved D. The V and J ends lost 5 bases and 4 bases respectively, with 10 bases between them. CDR1 is SGHTA, CDR2 FQGTGA, per germline. This CDR3 has 13 residues. The CDR3 coding sequence is TGTGCCAGCAGCCGCACAAGCGCAGATACGCAGTATTTT. This codes for CASSRTSADTQYF.

The chain uses TRBV28 and TRBJ2-7; TRBD2 matches at 12 bases. Germline V gives CDR1 MDHEN, CDR2 SYDVKM. V lost 5 bases to trimming and J lost 6 bases; unmatched junction nucleotides: 5. This CDR3 has 14 residues. CDR3 in amino acids: CASSPSGRDSEQYF. The CDR3 nucleotides read TGTGCCAGCAGTCCTAGCGGGAGGGATAGCGAGCAGTACTTC.

CDR3 sequence reads: CASRLASSYEQYF. Written as DNA, the CDR3 is TGCGCCAGCAGACTGGCGAGCTCCTACGAGCAGTACTTC. The chain is built from TRBV5-1 and TRBJ2-7; unclear D gene. Germline CDR1 reads SGHRS; CDR2 reads YFSETQ. The CDR3 spans 13 residues. V lost 5 bases, J lost 0 bases, and 9 bases lay in between.

The V gene is TRBV4-1, the J gene TRBJ2-1; 10 bases line up with TRBD2. Germline lookup yields CDR1 MGHRA and CDR2 YSYEKL. This CDR3 spans 16 amino acids. The J segment lost 4 bases and the V segment lost 4 bases, leaving 7 bases of the junction unmatched. CDR3 amino acids: CASSPPGLARYNEQFF. CDR3 in DNA: TGCGCCAGCAGCCCCCCGGGACTAGCGAGATACAATGAGCAGTTCTTC.

The chain recombines TRBV7-2 with TRBJ1-1, with 8 positions matching TRBD1. V shed 3 bases, J shed 7 bases, and the junction held 4 bases outside the gene matches. Per germline, CDR1 SGHTA and CDR2 FQGNSA. The CDR3 totals 13 residues. The DNA of the CDR3 is TGTGCCAGCAGCTTGAGACAGGGGATTGAAGCTTTCTTT. Residues: CASSLRQGIEAFF.

A note on this clone: This specimen includes other DNA sequences encoding the same CDR3. The rearrangement joins TRBV11-3 to TRBJ2-2; TRBD1 matches 7 bases. This CDR3 spans 15 amino acids. V shed 1 base, J shed 5 bases, and the junction held 4 bases outside the gene matches. Germline CDR1 and CDR2: SGHNT and YENEEA. The DNA of the CDR3 is TGTGCCAGCAGCTTAGGGCAGGGGGATACCGGGGAGCTGTTTTTT. This translates into CASSLGQGDTGELFF.

The V call is TRBV7-3, the J call TRBJ2-3; D assignment may be TRBD1 or TRBD2 (6 bases each). V was clipped by 5 bases and J by 3 bases, with 15 bases between them. CDR3 size: 15 residues. Germline CDR1 reads SGHTA; CDR2 reads FQGTGA. The CDR3 DNA is TGTGCCAGCAGCCCACAGGGCGGGAATACAGATACGCAGTATTTT. It specifies CASSPQGGNTDTQYF.

As DNA, the CDR3 is TGCGCCAGCAGCCCGCGGGACAGAACTTATGGCTACACCTTC. This gives the protein CASSPRDRTYGYTF. The chain couples TRBV4-3 to TRBJ1-2, with TRBD1 matching 7 bases. Trimming at V came to 4 bases and at J to 5 bases, leaving 7 bases not matched to a gene. In germline, CDR1 is LGHNA, CDR2 YSLEER. This CDR3 comprises 14 residues.

The chain links TRBV27 to TRBJ2-7, with TRBD2 matching 7 bases. This CDR3 has 15 amino acids. Per the germline V gene, CDR1 is MNHEY and CDR2 is SMNVEV (reference sequence). The V and J ends lost 6 bases and 7 bases, in that order; junction bases with no gene match: 15. DNA for the CDR3: TGTGCCAGCAGCTTCGGGGGGATTTCAACAGGAGAGCAGTACTTC. The encoded protein is CASSFGGISTGEQYF.